This TCR beta chain was captured in a study of CD8 T cells in ankylosing spondylitis listed by TCRdb under 2017. Turning to the overall study: The study profiled T cell receptor beta repertoires in healthy donors and ankylosing spondylitis patients to find disease-linked TCR variants. In total, the full study cohort was made up of some 110 healthy donors and about two dozen ankylosing spondylitis patients. Peripheral blood was sampled, and synovial fluid was additionally collected from ankylosing spondylitis patients. General study outcomes and caveats: According to the report, matched synovial fluid samples from ankylosing spondylitis patients were significantly enriched for the disease-linked clones. A TCR beta motif made up of eight or nine highly homologous amino acid variants appeared to be characteristic of blood from ankylosing spondylitis patients. Some of the motif variants had been reported before in the synovial fluid and blood of reactive arthritis patients, a finding that suggests common disease-initiation mechanisms. In peripheral blood, the disease-linked clones were found at relatively low frequencies and had a CD8+ phenotype.

Sequenced on an Illumina HiSeq 2500. TCR beta libraries were prepared by quantitative 5'-RACE with molecular barcodes. Turning to the authors' computational methods: A new computational method, built on a probabilistic model of VDJ rearrangement, was used to identify disease-linked TCR variants. TCRdb's own reprocessing of the public reads used fastp at Q25 and MiXCR and kept productive beta chains. Identical CDR3 protein sequences are pooled into one entry, listed with their most common genes and DNA. The V and J calls and clone size are TCRdb's, not the authors'. In this sample the table shows 200,000 to 250,000 distinct CDR3 sequences, around a quarter of which occur a single time. The ten biggest clones cover 6.6% of the sample. This clonotype was seen at least ten times. There is no known antigen for this receptor. No much larger clone is present one base from it, and per-base qualities are unavailable.

This TCR came from a male donor with ankylosing spondylitis or in good health (not recorded which). The sample taken for sequencing was blood, either unsorted or a sorted T cell fraction (not recorded which).

The DNA sequence follows: TGCAGTGCTAGTATCTGGGGCACAGATACGCAGTATTTT. This translates into CSASIWGTDTQYF. This sequence uses TRBV20-1 and TRBJ2-3; no D gene call is confident. CDR1 and CDR2 were assigned from the germline V gene (reference sequence) as DFQATT and SNEGSKA. V and J are truncated by 3 bases and 1 base respectively, leaving an intervening sequence of 8 bases. The CDR3 starts with the cysteine, ends with the phenylalanine, and has 13 residues. Only the CDR3 part of the read is kept: 39 bases, read in frame from the first base.